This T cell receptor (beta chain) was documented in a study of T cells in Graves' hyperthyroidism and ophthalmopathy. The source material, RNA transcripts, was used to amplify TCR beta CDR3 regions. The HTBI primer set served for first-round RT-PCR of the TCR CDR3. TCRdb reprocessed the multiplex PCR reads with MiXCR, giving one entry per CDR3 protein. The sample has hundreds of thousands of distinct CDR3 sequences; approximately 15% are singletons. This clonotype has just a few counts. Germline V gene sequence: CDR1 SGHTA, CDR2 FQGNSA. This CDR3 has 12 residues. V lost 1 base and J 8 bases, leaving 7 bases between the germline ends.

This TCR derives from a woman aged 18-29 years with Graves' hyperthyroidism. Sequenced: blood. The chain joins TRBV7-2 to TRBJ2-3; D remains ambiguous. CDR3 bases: TGTGCCAGCAGCTTAGTTTTCAGTACGCAGTATTTT. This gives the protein CASSLVFSTQYF.